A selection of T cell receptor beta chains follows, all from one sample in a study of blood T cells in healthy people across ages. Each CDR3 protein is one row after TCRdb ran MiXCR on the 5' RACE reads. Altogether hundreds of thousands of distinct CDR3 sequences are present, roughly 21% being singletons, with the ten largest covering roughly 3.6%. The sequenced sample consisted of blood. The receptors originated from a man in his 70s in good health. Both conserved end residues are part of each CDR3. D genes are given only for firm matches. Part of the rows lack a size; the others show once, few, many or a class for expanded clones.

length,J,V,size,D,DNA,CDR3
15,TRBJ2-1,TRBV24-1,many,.,TGTGCCACCAGTGATTTGTACAGCTCCTACAATGAGCAGTTCTTC,CATSDLYSSYNEQFF
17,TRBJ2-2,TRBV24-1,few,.,TGTGCCACCAGTGATTCCGGGCGAACAGGGAGAACCGGGGAGCTGTTTTTT,CATSDSGRTGRTGELFF
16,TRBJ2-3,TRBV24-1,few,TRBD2,TGTGCCACCAGTGATAGTCGCGGGAGGCCCGAAGATACGCAGTATTTT,CATSDSRGRPEDTQYF
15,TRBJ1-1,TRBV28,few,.,TGTGCCAGCAGTTTCACGCAGGGAGGGGGCACTGAAGCTTTCTTT,CASSFTQGGGTEAFF
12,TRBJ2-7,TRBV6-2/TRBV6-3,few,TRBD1,TGTGCCAGCAGACCGGGACAGGGGTTGCAGTACTTC,CASRPGQGLQYF
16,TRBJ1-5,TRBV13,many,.,TGTGCCAGCAGCTTAGGGCCGGGAAGGGGCAATCAGCCCCAGCATTTT,CASSLGPGRGNQPQHF
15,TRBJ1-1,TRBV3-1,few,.,TGTGCCAGCAGCCAAGGGGCGGCAAGGAACACTGAAGCTTTCTTT,CASSQGAARNTEAFF
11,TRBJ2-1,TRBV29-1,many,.,TGCAGCGTTGGCCTTAAGAATGAGCAGTTCTTC,CSVGLKNEQFF
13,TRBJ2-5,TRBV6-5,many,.,TGTGCCAGCAGCCTCATCCGGGGAGAGACCCAGTACTTC,CASSLIRGETQYF
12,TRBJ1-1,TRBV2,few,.,TGTGCCAGCAGGGACGACAGAACTGAAGCTTTCTTT,CASRDDRTEAFF
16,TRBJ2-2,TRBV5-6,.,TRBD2,TGTGCCAGCAGCTTGCCTAGCGGGAGGGCCCACGGGGAGCTGTTTTTT,CASSLPSGRAHGELFF
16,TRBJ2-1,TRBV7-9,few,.,TGTGCCAGCAGCGCCGCGACAGTTAGCTCCTACAATGAGCAGTTCTTC,CASSAATVSSYNEQFF
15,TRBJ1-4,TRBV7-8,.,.,TGTGCCAGCAGGGCCGGGGGACTTTGGAATGAAAAACTGTTTTTT,CASRAGGLWNEKLFF
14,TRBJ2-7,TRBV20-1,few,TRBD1,TGCAGTGCCAACCCCTGGGACAGAACCTACGAGCAGTACTTC,CSANPWDRTYEQYF
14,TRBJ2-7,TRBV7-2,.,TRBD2,TGTGCCAGCAGACGTAGCGGGAGCGGCTACGAGCAGTACTTC,CASRRSGSGYEQYF
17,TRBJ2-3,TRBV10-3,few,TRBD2,TGTGCCATCAGGCCGGGACTAGCGGGAAATAGCACAGATACGCAGTATTTT,CAIRPGLAGNSTDTQYF
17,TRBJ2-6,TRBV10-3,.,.,TGTGCCATCAGTGAAGGAGGGACTTCTTCTGGGGCCAACGTCCTGACTTTC,CAISEGGTSSGANVLTF
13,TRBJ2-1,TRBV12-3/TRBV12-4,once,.,TGTGCCAGCAAAAGGACAGAAAGGGATGAGCAGTTCTTC,CASKRTERDEQFF
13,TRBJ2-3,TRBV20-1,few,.,TGCAGTGCTCACGACAGCCCCACAGATACGCAGTATTTT,CSAHDSPTDTQYF
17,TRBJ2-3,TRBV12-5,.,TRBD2,TGTGCTAGTGCTCCCCGGGGGAGCGGGACTAGCACAGATACGCAGTATTTT,CASAPRGSGTSTDTQYF
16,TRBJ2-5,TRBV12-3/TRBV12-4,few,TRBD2,TGTGCCAGCAGCCGACGACTAGCGGGTACACAAGAGACCCAGTACTTC,CASSRRLAGTQETQYF
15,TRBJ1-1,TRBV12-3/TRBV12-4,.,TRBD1,TGTGCCAGCAGTTTAGGGCTACAGGGGCCGGGGGAAGCTTTCTTT,CASSLGLQGPGEAFF
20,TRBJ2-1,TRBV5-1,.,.,TGCGCCAGCAGATTGACTCCGGGACGGACCTTAGCTGTCTCCTACAATGAGCAGTTCTTC,CASRLTPGRTLAVSYNEQFF
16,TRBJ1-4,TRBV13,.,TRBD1,TGTGCCAGCAGCGACCGGGGACAGTTCGCTAATGAAAAACTGTTTTTT,CASSDRGQFANEKLFF
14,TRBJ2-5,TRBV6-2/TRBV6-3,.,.,TGTGCCAGCAGTTACTCCTTTAGTCGGGAGACCCAGTACTTC,CASSYSFSRETQYF
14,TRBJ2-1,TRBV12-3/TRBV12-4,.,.,TGTGCCAGCAGTTTAATATCTAAAGACAATGAGCAGTTCTTC,CASSLISKDNEQFF
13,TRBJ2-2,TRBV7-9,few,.,TGTGCCAACCTCGAGAGTGGGACCGGGGAGCTGTTTTTT,CANLESGTGELFF
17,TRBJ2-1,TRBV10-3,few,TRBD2,TGTGCCATCAGTGAGGGGACTAGCGGGAGGGCCTGGGATGAGCAGTTCTTC,CAISEGTSGRAWDEQFF
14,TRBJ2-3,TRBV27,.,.,TGTGCCAGCAGTTTATCCGATAGCACAGATACGCAGTATTTT,CASSLSDSTDTQYF
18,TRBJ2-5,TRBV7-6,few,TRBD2,TGTGCCAGCAGCTCCCCAGGAGGGACTAGAATTCACCAAGAGACCCAGTACTTC,CASSSPGGTRIHQETQYF
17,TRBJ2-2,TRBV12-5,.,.,TGTGCTAGTGGTTTGGTACAAGGGGACACTAACACCGGGGAGCTGTTTTTT,CASGLVQGDTNTGELFF
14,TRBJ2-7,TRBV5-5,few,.,TGTGCCAGCAGCTTGGCCGCGGGGACCTACGAGCAGTACTTC,CASSLAAGTYEQYF
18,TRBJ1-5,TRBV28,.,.,TGTGCCAGCAGTTTGCGAGATTTCCAGGGTTTACGAAAACAGCCCCAGCATTTT,CASSLRDFQGLRKQPQHF